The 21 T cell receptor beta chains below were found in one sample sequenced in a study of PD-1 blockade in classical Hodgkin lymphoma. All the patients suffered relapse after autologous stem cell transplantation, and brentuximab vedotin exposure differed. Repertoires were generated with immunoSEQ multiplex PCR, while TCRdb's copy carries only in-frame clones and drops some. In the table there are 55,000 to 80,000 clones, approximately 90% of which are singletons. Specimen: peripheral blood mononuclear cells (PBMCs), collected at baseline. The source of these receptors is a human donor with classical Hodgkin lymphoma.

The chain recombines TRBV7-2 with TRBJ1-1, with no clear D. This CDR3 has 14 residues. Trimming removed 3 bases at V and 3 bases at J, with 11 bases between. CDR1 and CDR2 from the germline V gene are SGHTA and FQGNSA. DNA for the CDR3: TGTGCCAGCAGCTTCAGGTTGGCTCACACTGAAGCTTTCTTT. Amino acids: CASSFRLAHTEAFF.

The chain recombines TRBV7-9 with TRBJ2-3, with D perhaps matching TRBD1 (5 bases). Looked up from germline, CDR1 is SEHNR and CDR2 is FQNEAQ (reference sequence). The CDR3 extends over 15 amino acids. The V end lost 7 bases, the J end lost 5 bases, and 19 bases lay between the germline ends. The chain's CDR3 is CASNNSPRDGDTQYF. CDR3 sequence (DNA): TGTGCCAGCAACAATTCCCCCAGGGATGGAGATACGCAGTATTTT. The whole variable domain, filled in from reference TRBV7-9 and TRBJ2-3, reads DTGVSQNPRHKITKRGQNVTFRCDPISEHNRLYWYRQTLGQGPEFLTYFQNEAQLEKSRLLSDRFSAERPKGSFSTLEIQRTEQGDSAMYLCASNNSPRDGDTQYFGPGTRLTVL.

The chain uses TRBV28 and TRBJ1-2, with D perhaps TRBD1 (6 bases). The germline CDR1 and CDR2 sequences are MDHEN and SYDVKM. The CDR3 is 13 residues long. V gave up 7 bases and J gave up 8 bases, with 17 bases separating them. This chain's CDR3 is CASTIRGAYGYTF. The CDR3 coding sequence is TGTGCCAGCACGATAAGGGGGGCGTACGGCTACACCTTC.

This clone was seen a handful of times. The CDR3 DNA follows: TGTGCCAGCAGCCCGTCCGGATCAGGCAATCAGCCCCAGCATTTT. Protein: CASSPSGSGNQPQHF. The chain has TRBV5-8 and TRBJ1-5; no firm D call. This CDR3 region has 15 residues. V was clipped by 4 bases and J by 2 bases, with 13 bases between them. CDR1 is SGHTS, CDR2 YDEGEE, per germline. Full variable domain (remainder filled in from reference TRBV5-8 and TRBJ1-5): EAGVTQSPTHLIKTRGQQATLRCSPISGHTSVYWYQQALGLGLQFLLWYDEGEERNRGNFPPRFSGRQFPNYSSELNVNALELEDSALYLCASSPSGSGNQPQHFGDGTRLSIL.

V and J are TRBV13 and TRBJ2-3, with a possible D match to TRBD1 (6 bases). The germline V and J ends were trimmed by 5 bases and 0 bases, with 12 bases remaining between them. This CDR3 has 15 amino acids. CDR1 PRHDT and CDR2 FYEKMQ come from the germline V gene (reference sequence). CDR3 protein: CASSRTVTSTDTQYF. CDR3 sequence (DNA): TGTGCCAGCAGCCGGACAGTAACTAGCACAGATACGCAGTATTTT.

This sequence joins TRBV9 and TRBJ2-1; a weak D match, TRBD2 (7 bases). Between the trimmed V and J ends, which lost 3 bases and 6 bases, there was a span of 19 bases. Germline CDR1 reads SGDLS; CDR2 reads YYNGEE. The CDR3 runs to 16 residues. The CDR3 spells CASSAPKGGATNEQFF. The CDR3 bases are TGTGCCAGCAGCGCACCCAAGGGGGGGGCCACCAATGAGCAGTTCTTC. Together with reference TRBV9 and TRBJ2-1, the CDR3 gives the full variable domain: DSGVTQTPKHLITATGQRVTLRCSPRSGDLSVYWYQQSLDQGLQFLIQYYNGEERAKGNILERFSAQQFPDLHSELNLSSLELGDSALYFCASSAPKGGATNEQFFGPGTRLTVL.

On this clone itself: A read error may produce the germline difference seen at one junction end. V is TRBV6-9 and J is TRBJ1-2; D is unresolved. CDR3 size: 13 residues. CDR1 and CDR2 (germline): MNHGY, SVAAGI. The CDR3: CASSLGGDYGYAF. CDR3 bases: TGTGCCAGCAGTTTAGGTGGCGACTATGGCTACGCCTTC.

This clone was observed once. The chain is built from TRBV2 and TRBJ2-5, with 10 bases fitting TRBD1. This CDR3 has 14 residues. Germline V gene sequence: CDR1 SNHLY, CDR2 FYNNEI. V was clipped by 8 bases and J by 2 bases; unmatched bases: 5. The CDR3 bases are TGTGCCAGCTCGGGACAGGGGTTACAAGAGACCCAGTACTTC. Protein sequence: CASSGQGLQETQYF.

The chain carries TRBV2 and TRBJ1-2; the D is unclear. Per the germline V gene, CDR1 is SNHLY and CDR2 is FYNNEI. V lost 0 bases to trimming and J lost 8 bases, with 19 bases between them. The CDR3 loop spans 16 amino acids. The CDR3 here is CASSEATLLLKEGYTF. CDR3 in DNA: TGTGCCAGCAGTGAAGCGACACTACTCCTTAAGGAGGGCTACACCTTC.

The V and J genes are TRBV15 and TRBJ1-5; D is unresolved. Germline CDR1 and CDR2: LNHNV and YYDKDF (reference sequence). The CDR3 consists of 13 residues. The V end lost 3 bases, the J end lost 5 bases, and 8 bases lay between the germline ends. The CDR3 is CATSRVNYQPQHF. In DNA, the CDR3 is TGTGCCACCAGCAGGGTCAATTATCAGCCCCAGCATTTT.

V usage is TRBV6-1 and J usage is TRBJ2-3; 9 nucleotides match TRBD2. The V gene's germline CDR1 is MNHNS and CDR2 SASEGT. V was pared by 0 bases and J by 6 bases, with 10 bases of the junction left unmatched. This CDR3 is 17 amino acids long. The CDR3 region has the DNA TGTGCCAGCAGTGAAGCGAGGGCGGGGGGGCCAGGCGATACGCAGTATTTT. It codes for CASSEARAGGPGDTQYF.

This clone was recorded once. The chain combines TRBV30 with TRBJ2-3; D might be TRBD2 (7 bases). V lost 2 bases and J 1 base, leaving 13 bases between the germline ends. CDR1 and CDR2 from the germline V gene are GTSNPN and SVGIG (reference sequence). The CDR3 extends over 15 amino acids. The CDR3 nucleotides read TGTGCCTGGAGTCGAGGGGGGGCGGGCACAGATACGCAGTATTTT. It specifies CAWSRGGAGTDTQYF.

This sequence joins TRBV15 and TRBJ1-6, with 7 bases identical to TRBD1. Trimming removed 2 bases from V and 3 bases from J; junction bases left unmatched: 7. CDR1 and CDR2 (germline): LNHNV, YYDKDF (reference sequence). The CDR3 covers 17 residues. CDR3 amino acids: CATSRTGTANYNSPLHF. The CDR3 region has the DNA TGTGCCACCAGCAGAACCGGGACAGCAAACTATAATTCACCCCTCCACTTT.

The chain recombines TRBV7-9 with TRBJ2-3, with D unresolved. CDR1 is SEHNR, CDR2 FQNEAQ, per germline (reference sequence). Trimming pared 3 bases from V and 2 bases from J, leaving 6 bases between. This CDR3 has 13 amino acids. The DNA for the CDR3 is TGTGCCAGCAGCTTTCCCCTCACAGATACGCAGTATTTT. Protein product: CASSFPLTDTQYF.

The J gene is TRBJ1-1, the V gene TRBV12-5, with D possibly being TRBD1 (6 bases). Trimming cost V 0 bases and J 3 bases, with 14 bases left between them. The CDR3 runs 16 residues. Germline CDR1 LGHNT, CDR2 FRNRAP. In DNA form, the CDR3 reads TGTGCTAGTGGTTTGGTACTTGGGGGGCTGGACACTGAAGCTTTCTTT. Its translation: CASGLVLGGLDTEAFF.

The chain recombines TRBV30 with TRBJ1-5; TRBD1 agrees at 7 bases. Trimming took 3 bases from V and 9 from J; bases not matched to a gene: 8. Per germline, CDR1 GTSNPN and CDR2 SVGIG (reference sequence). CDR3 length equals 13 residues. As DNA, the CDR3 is TGTGCCTGGAGGGGATCCCGACAGGGGCCCCAGCATTTT. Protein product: CAWRGSRQGPQHF. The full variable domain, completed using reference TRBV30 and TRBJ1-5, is SQTIHQWPATLVQPVGSPLSLECTVEGTSNPNLYWYRQAAGRGLQLLFYSVGIGQISSEVPQNLSASRPQDRQFILSSKKLLLSDSGFYLCAWRGSRQGPQHFGDGTRLSIL.

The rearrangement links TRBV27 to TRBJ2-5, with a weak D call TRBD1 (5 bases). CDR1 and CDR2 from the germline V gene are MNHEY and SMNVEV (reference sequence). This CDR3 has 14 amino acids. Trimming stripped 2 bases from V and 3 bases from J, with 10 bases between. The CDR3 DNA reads TGTGCCAGCAGTTTAGGGGCAGGAAAAGAGACCCAGTACTTC. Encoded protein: CASSLGAGKETQYF.

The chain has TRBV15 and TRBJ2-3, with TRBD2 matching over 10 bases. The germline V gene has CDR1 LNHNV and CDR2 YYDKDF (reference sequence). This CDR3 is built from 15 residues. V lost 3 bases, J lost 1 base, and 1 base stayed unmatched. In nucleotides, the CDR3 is TGTGCCACCAGCAGTACTAGCGGGGGCACAGATACGCAGTATTTT. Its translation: CATSSTSGGTDTQYF.

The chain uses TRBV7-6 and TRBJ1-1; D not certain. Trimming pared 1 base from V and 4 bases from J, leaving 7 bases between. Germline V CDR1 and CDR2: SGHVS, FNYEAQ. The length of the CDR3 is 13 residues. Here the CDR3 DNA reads TGTGCCAGCAGCTTAGAGGTGCGCACTGAAGCTTTCTTT. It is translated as CASSLEVRTEAFF.

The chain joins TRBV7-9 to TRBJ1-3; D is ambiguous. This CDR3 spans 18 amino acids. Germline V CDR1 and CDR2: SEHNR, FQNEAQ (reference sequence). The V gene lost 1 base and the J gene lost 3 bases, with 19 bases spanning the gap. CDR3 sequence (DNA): TGTGCCAGCAGCTTAGTTTTGAGGGAGGGCCTCTTTGGAAACACCATATATTTT. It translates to CASSLVLREGLFGNTIYF.

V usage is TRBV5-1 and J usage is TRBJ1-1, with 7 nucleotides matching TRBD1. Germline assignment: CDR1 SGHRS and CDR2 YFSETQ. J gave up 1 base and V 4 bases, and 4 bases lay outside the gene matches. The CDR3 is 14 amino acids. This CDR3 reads CASSTQGTNTEAFF. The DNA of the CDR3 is TGCGCCAGCAGCACACAGGGGACGAACACTGAAGCTTTCTTT.